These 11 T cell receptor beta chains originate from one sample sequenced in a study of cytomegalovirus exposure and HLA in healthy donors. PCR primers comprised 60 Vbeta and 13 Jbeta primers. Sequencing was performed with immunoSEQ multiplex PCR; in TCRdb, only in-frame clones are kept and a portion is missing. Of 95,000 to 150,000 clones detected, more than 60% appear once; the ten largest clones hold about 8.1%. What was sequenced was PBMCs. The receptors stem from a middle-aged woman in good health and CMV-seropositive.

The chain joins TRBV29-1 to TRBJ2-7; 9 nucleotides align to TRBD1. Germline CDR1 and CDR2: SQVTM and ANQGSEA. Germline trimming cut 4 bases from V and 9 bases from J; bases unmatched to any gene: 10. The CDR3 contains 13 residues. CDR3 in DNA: TGCAGCGTTGTAAGGGACAGGGAAAACTTGCAGTACTTC. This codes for CSVVRDRENLQYF.

The DNA of the CDR3 is TGCAGCGGGTTCAGGGGGAAAGCTTTCTTT. This translates into CSGFRGKAFF. The rearrangement uses TRBV29-1 and TRBJ1-1; 7 nucleotides align to TRBD1. With 7 bases clipped from V and 9 bases from J, the junction kept 5 bases outside the gene matches. Germline assignment: CDR1 SQVTM and CDR2 ANQGSEA. The CDR3 has 10 residues.

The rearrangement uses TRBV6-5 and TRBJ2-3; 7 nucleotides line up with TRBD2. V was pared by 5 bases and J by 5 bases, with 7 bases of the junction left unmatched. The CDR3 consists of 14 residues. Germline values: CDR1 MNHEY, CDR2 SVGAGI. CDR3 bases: TGTGCCAGCAGTCCCTTGGGAGGGAAAGATACGCAGTATTTT. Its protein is CASSPLGGKDTQYF.

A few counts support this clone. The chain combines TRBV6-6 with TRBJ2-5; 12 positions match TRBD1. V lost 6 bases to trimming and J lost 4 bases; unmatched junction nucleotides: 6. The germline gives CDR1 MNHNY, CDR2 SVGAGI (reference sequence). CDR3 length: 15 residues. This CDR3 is CASSKGQGAPETQYF. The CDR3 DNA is TGTGCCAGCAGCAAGGGACAGGGGGCCCCAGAGACCCAGTACTTC.

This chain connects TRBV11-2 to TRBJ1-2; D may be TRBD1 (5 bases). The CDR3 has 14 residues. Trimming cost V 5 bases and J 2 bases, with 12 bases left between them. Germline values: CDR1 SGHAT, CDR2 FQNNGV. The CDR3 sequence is CASSRGGTNYGYTF. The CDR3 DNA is TGTGCCAGCAGCCGGGGGGGTACAAACTATGGCTACACCTTC. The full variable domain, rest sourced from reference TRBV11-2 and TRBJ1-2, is EAGVAQSPRYKIIEKRQSVAFWCNPISGHATLYWYQQILGQGPKLLIQFQNNGVVDDSQLPKDRFSAERLKGVDSTLKIQPAKLEDSAVYLCASSRGGTNYGYTFGSGTRLTVV.

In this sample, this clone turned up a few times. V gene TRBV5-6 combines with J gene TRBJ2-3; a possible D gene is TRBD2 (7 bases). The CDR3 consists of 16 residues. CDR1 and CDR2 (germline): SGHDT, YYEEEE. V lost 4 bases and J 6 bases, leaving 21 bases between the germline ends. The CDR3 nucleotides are TGTGCCAGCAGCGTCTCAAGAGGGGGGGGCCAGGATACGCAGTATTTT. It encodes CASSVSRGGGQDTQYF. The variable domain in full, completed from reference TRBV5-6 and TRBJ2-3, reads DAGVTQSPTHLIKTRGQQVTLRCSPKSGHDTVSWYQQALGQGPQFIFQYYEEEERQRGNFPDRFSGHQFPNYSSELNVNALLLGDSALYLCASSVSRGGGQDTQYFGPGTRLTVL.

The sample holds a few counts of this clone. Here the CDR3 DNA reads TGTGCCAGCAGCTTAGACGTCTGGGGCCTGAGTTCAGATACGCAGTATTTT. This codes for CASSLDVWGLSSDTQYF. This chain uses TRBV11-2 with TRBJ2-3; possibly TRBD1 for D (5 bases). The V end lost 0 bases, the J end lost 4 bases, and 17 bases lay between the germline ends. Per the germline V gene, CDR1 is SGHAT and CDR2 is FQNNGV. This CDR3 region has 17 residues.

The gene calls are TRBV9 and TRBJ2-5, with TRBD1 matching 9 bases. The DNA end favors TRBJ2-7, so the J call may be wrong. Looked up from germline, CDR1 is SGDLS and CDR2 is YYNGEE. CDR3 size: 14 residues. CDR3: CASSGGDRAYEQYF. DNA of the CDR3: TGTGCCAGCAGCGGAGGGGACAGGGCCTACGAGCAGTACTTC.

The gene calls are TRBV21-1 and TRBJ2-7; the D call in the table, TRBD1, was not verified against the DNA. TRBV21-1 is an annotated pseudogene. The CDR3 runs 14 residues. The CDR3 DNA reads TGTGCCAGCACGATTCAAGACAGGGGAATTGAGCAGTACTTC. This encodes CASTIQDRGIEQYF.

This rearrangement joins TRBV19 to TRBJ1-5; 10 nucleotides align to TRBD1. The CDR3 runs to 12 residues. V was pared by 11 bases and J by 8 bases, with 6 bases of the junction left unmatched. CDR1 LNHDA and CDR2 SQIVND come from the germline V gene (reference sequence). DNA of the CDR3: TGTGCCGGGGGACAGGGGAGTGAGCCCCAGCATTTT. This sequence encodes CAGGQGSEPQHF.

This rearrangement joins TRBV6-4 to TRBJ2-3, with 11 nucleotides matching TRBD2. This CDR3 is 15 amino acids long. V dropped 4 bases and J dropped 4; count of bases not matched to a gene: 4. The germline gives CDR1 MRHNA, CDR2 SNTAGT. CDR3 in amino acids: CASSVLAGASDTQYF. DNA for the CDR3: TGTGCCAGCAGTGTACTAGCGGGGGCCTCAGATACGCAGTATTTT.